The clone carrying this TCR beta chain turned up a few times. This record comes from a study of identical twins. Germline V gene lookup returns CDR1 SNHLY and CDR2 FYNNEI. The CDR3 covers 13 residues. V gave up 5 bases and J gave up 4 bases, with 11 bases separating them. TCRdb independently ran MiXCR on the 5' RACE reads; one entry per CDR3 protein. In the table there are approximately 530,000 distinct CDR3 sequences, approximately 20% of which are singletons. This sample also appeared in a second study, on yellow fever vaccine responses in identical twins.

The TCR sequence derives from a woman aged 18-29 years in good health. Material: CD4+ T cells sorted from blood. The V call is TRBV2, the J call TRBJ1-1; possibly TRBD1 for D (5 bases). The CDR3 bases are TGTGCCAGCAGTTCGGGGACCTTCACTGAAGCTTTCTTT. Encoded protein: CASSSGTFTEAFF.